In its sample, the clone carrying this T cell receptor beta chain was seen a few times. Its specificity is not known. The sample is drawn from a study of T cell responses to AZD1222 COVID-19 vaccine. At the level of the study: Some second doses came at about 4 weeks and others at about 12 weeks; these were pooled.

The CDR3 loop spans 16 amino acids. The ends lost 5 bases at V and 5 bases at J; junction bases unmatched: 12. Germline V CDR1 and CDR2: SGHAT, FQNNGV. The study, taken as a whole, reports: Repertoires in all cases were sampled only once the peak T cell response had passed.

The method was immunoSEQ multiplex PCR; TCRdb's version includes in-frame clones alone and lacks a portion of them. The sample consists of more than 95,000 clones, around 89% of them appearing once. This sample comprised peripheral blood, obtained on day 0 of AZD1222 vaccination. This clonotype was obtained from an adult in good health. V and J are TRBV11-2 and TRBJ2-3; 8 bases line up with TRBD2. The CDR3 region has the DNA TGTGCCAGCAGCATACGACCGGGACTAGTGGGAGATACGCAGTATTTT. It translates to CASSIRPGLVGDTQYF.